This T cell receptor (beta chain) originates from a study of T cells in Graves' hyperthyroidism and ophthalmopathy. Study-level points and caveats: The authors' 13 V-J model separated ophthalmopathy from stable hyperthyroidism.

The source material, RNA transcripts, was used to amplify TCR beta CDR3 regions. A first-round RT-PCR of the TCR CDR3 used the HTBI primer set. TCRdb reprocessed the multiplex PCR reads via MiXCR and lists one record per CDR3 protein. Of a few hundred thousand distinct CDR3 sequences listed, about 15% are singletons. It was less than 13 ml of fresh peripheral blood that supplied the PBMCs. This clonotype was detected only once. The antigen is not known. CDR1 is LNHDA and CDR2 is SQIVND in the germline V gene (reference sequence). Trimming took 7 bases from V and 4 from J; bases not matched to a gene: 5. This CDR3 is built from 14 residues.

The sample taken for sequencing was blood. The chain uses TRBV19 and TRBJ2-3; TRBD2 agrees at 10 bases. The receptor was isolated from a woman aged 30 to 39 with Graves' ophthalmopathy. This CDR3 is CASTLAGAADTQYF. CDR3 DNA sequence: TGTGCCAGTACCCTAGCGGGAGCTGCAGATACGCAGTATTTT. The full variable domain, rest sourced from reference TRBV19 and TRBJ2-3, is DGGITQSPKYLFRKEGQNVTLSCEQNLNHDAMYWYRQDPGQGLRLIYYSQIVNDFQKGDIAEGYSVSREKKESFPLTVTSAQKNPTAFYLCASTLAGAADTQYFGPGTRLTVL.